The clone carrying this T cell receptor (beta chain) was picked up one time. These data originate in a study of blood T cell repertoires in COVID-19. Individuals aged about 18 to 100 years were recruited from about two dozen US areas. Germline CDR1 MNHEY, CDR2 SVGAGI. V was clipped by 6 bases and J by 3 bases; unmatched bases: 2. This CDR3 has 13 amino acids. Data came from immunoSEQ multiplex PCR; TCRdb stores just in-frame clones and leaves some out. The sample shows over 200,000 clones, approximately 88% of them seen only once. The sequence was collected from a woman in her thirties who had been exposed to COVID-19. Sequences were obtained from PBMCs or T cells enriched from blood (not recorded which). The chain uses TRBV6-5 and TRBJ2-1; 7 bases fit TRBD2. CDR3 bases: TGTGCCAGCAGCCGGGACTACTACAATGAGCAGTTCTTC. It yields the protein CASSRDYYNEQFF.